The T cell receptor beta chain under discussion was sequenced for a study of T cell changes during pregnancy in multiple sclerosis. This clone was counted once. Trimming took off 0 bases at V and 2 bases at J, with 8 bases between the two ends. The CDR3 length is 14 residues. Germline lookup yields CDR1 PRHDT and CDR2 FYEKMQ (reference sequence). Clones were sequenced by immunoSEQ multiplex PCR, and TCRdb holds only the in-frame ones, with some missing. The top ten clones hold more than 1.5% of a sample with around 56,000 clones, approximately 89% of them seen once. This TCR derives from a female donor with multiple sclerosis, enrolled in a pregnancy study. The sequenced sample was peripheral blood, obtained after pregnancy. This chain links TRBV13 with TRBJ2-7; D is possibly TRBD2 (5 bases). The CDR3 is CASSLGGSTYEQYF. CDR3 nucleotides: TGTGCCAGCAGCTTAGGGGGGAGTACCTACGAGCAGTACTTC.